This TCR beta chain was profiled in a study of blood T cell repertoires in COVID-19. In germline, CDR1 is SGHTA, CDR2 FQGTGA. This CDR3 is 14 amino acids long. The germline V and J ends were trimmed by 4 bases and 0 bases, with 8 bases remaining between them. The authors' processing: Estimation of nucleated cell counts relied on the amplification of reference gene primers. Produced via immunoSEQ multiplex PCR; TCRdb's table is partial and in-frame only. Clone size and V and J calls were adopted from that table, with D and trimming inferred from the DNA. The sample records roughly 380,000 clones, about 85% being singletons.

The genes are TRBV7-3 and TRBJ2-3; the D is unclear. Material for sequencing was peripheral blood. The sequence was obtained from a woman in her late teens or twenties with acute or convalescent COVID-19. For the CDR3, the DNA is TGTGCCAGCAGCTCCGGGTTTAGCACAGATACGCAGTATTTT. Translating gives CASSSGFSTDTQYF.